This T cell receptor beta chain originates from a study of metastatic and nonmetastatic thyroid tumors. Overall study context: Malignant and benign thyroid patients had repertoires compared in peripheral blood and tumor or nodule tissue.

On this clone: Its cognate antigen is unknown.

Study observations and caveats: In blood and tumor, TCR beta diversity was reportedly significantly higher in malignant thyroid tumors than in benign nodules.

In the authors' workflow: Clinicopathological groups differed in CDR3, with these differences serving to build a distant-metastasis classifier for papillary thyroid cancer. MiXCR re-clonotyped the PCR reads for TCRdb. None of the V and J calls come from the authors' own analysis; TCRdb made them. This sample has some 20,000 clones, with 25% to 30% found just once. All patients reached thyroid surgery having received no treatment beforehand. This CDR3 contains 16 residues. Between the trimmed V and J ends, which lost 2 bases and 8 bases, there was a span of 22 bases. Germline V gene lookup returns CDR1 DFQATT and CDR2 SNEGSKA (reference sequence).

The source is a female donor with papillary thyroid cancer or a benign thyroid nodule (not recorded which). Some clones in this sample may be carry-over from other donors' samples. The material sequenced was tumor tissue. The rearrangement links TRBV20-1 to TRBJ2-1; perhaps TRBD2 as D (5 bases). CDR3 in DNA: TGCAGTGCTAGACCGATGACTATCGGTAGTTCCTATGAGCAGTTCTTC. This codes for CSARPMTIGSSYEQFF.